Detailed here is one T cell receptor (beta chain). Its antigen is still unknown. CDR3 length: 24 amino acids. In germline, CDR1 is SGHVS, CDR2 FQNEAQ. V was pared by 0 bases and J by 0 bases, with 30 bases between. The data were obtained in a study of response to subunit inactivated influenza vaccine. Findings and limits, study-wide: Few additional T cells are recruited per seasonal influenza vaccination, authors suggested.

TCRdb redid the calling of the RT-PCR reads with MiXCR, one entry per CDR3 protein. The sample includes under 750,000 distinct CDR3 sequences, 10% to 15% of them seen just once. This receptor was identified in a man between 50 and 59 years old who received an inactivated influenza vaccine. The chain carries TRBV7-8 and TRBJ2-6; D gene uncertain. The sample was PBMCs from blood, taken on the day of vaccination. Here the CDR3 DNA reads TGTGCCAGCAGCTTAGCTCGCTGGGTGGGAAATAAGGCTCCAAAAATCTCTGGGGCCAACGTCCTGACTTTC. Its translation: CASSLARWVGNKAPKISGANVLTF.